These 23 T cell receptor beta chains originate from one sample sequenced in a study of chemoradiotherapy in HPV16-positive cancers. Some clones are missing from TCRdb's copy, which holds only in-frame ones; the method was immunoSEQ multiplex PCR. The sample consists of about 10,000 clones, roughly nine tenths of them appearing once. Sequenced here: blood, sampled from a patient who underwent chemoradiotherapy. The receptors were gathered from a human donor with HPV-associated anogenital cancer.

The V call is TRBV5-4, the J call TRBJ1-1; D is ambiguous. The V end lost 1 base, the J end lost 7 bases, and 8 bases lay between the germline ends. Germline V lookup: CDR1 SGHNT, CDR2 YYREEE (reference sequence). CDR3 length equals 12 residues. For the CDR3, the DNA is TGTGCCAGCAGCTTGTCCGCTGATGAAGCTTTCTTT. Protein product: CASSLSADEAFF.

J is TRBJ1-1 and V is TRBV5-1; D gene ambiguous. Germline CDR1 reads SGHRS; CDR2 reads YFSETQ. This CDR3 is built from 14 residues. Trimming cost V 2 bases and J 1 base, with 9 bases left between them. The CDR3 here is CASSLLGGNTEAFF. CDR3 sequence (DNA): TGCGCCAGCAGCTTACTTGGAGGGAACACTGAAGCTTTCTTT.

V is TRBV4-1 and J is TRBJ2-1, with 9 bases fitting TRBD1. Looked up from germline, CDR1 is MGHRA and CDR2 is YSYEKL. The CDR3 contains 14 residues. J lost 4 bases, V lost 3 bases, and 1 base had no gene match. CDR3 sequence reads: CASSHGQGYNEQFF. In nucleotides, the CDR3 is TGCGCCAGCAGCCACGGACAGGGGTACAATGAGCAGTTCTTC.

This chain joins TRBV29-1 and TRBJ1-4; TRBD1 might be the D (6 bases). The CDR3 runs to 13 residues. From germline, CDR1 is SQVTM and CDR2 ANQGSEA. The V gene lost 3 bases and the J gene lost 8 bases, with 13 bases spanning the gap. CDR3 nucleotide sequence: TGCAGCGTTGAGTCCAGGGGTGGGGAAAAACTGTTTTTT. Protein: CSVESRGGEKLFF. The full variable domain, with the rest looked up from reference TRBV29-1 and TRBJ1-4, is SAVISQKPSRDICQRGTSLTIQCQVDSQVTMMFWYRQQPGQSLTLIATANQGSEATYESGFVIDKFPISRPNLTFSTLTVSNMSPEDSSIYLCSVESRGGEKLFFGSGTQLSVL.

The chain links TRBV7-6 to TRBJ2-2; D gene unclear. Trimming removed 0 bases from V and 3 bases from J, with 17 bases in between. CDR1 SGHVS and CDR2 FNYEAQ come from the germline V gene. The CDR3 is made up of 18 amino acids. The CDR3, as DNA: TGTGCCAGCAGCTTAGCGCCGATGTCTGGCTCCTACACCGGGGAGCTGTTTTTT. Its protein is CASSLAPMSGSYTGELFF.

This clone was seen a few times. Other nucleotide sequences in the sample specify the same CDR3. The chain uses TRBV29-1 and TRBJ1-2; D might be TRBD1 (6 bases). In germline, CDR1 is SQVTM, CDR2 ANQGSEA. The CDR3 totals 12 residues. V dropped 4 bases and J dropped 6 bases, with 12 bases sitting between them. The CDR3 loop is CSVGSGGDGYTF. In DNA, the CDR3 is TGCAGCGTTGGTTCGGGGGGCGATGGCTACACCTTC. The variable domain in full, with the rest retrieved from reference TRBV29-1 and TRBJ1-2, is SAVISQKPSRDICQRGTSLTIQCQVDSQVTMMFWYRQQPGQSLTLIATANQGSEATYESGFVIDKFPISRPNLTFSTLTVSNMSPEDSSIYLCSVGSGGDGYTFGSGTRLTVV.

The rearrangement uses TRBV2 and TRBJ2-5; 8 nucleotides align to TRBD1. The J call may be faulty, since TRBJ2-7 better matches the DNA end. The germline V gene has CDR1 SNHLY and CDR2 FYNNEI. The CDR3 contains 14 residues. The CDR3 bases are TGTGCCAGCAGGGGATCAGGGGGCGGTTACGAGCAGTACTTC. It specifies CASRGSGGGYEQYF.

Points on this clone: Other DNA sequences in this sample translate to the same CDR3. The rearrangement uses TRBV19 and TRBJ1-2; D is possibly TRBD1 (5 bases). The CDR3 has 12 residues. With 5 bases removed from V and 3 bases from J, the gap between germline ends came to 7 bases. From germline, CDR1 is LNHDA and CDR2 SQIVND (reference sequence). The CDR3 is CASSLTDYGYTF. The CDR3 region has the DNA TGTGCCAGTAGTCTGACAGACTATGGCTACACCTTC.

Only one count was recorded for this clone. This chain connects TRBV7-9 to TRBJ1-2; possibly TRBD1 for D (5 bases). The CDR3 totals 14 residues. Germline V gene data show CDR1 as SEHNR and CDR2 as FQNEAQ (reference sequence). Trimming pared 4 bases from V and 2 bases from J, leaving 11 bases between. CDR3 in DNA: TGTGCCAGCAGCTCCTCGGGACGCAACTATGGCTACACCTTC. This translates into CASSSSGRNYGYTF.

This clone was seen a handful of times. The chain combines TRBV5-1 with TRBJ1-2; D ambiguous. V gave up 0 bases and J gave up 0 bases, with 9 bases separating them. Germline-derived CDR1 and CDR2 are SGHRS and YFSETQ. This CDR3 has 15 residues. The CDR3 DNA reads TGCGCCAGCAGCTTGGCCCGTACCCCTAACTATGGCTACACCTTC. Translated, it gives CASSLARTPNYGYTF. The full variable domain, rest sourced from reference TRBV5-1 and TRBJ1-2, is KAGVTQTPRYLIKTRGQQVTLSCSPISGHRSVSWYQQTPGQGLQFLFEYFSETQRNKGNFPGRFSGRQFSNSRSEMNVSTLELGDSALYLCASSLARTPNYGYTFGSGTRLTVV.

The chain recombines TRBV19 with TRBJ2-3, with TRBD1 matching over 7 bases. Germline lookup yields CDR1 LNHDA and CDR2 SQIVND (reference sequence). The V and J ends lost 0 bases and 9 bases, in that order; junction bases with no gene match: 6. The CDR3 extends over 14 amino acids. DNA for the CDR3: TGTGCCAGTAGTATAGAGAGGGGACAGCCAACGCAGTATTTT. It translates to CASSIERGQPTQYF.

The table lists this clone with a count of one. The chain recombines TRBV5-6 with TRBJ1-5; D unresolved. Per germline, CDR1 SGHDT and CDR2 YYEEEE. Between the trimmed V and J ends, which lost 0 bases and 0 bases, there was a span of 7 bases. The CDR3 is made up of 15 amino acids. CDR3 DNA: TGTGCCAGCAGCTTGGGGCAGTATAGCAATCAGCCCCAGCATTTT. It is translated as CASSLGQYSNQPQHF.

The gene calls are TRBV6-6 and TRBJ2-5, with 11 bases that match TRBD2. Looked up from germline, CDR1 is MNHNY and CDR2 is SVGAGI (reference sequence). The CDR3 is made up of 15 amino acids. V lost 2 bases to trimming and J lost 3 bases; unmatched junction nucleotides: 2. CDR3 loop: CASSYPGLAEETQYF. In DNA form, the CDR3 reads TGTGCCAGCAGTTACCCGGGACTAGCGGAAGAGACCCAGTACTTC.

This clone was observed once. This CDR3 reads CASRVGRGPPGYTF. The CDR3 DNA is TGTGCCAGTAGAGTGGGCCGGGGTCCACCTGGCTACACCTTC. The gene calls are TRBV19 and TRBJ1-2; D is uncertain. This CDR3 has 14 amino acids. Germline V gene lookup returns CDR1 LNHDA and CDR2 SQIVND (reference sequence). V lost 6 bases and J 7 bases, leaving 18 bases between the germline ends.

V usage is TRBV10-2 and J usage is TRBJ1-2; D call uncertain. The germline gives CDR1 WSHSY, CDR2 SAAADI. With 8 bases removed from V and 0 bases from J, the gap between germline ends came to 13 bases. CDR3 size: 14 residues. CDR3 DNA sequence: TGCGCCAGCCGTACTGACTTAGCTAACTATGGCTACACCTTC. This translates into CASRTDLANYGYTF.

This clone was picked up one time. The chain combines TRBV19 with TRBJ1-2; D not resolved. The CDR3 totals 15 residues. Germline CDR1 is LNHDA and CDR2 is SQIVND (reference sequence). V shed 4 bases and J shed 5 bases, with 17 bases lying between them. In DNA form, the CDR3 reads TGTGCCAGTAGTAATACGGCAGGTGGAACTTATGGCTACACCTTC. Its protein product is CASSNTAGGTYGYTF. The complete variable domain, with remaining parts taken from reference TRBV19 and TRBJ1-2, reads DGGITQSPKYLFRKEGQNVTLSCEQNLNHDAMYWYRQDPGQGLRLIYYSQIVNDFQKGDIAEGYSVSREKKESFPLTVTSAQKNPTAFYLCASSNTAGGTYGYTFGSGTRLTVV.

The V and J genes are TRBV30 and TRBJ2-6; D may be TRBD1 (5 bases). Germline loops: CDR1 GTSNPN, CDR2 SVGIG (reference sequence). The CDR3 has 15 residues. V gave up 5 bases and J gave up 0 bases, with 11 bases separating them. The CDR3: CAWDIGASGANVLTF. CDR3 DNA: TGTGCCTGGGACATAGGGGCCTCTGGGGCCAACGTCCTGACTTTC.

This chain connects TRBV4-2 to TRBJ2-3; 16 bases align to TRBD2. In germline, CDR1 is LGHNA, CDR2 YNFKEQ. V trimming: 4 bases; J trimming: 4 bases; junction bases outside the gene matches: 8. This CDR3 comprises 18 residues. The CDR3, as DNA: TGTGCCAGCAGCCGGCATCTGGGACTAGCGGGGGGGGCAGATACGCAGTATTTT. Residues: CASSRHLGLAGGADTQYF.

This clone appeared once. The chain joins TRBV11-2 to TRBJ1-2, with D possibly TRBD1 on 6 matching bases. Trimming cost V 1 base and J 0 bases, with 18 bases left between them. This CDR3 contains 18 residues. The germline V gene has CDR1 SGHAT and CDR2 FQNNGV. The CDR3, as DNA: TGTGCCAGCAGCTTAGGACCCGGGGGGGCCCTTTCTAACTATGGCTACACCTTC. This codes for CASSLGPGGALSNYGYTF.

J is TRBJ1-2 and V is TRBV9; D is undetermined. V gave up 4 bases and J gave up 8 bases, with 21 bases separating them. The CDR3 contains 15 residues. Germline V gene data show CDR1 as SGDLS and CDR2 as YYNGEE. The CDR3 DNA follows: TGTGCCAGCAGCCCCGATTTCCGGGCAAGCGCAGGCTACACCTTC. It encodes CASSPDFRASAGYTF.

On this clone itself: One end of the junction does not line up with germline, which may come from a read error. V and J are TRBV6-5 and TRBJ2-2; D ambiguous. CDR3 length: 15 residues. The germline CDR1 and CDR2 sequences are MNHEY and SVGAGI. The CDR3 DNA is TGTGTCAGCAGCCACACCGGTGATAACACCGGGGAGCTGTTTTTT. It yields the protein CVSSHTGDNTGELFF.

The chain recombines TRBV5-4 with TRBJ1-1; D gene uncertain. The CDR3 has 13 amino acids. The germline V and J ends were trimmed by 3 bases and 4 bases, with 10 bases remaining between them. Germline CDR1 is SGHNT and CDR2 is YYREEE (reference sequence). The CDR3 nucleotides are TGTGCCAGCAGCTGGGGTGGAAGCACTGAAGCTTTCTTT. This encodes CASSWGGSTEAFF.

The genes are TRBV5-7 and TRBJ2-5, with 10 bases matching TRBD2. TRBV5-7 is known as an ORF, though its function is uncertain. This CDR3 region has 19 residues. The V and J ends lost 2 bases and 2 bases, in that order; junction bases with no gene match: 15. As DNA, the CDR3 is TGTGCCAGCAGCTTCCTTAGCGGGGGGCAAGGAAGAGCACAAGAGACCCAGTACTTC. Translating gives CASSFLSGGQGRAQETQYF.